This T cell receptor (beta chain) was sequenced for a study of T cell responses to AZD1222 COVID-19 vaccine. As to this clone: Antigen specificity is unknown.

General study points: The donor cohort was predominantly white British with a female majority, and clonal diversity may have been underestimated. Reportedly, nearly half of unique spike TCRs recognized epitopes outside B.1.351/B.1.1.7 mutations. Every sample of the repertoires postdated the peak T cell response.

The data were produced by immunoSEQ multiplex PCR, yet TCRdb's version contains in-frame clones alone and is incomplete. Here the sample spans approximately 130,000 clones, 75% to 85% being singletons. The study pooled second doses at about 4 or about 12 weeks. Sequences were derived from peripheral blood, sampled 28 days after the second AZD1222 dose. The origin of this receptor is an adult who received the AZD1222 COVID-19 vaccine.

In DNA, the CDR3 is TGTGCCAGCAGCTTGGGCTACAGGGCCCCTGGAAACACCATATATTTT. Protein: CASSLGYRAPGNTIYF. V and J are TRBV5-5 and TRBJ1-3; possible D gene TRBD1, 6 bases. Germline CDR1 is SGHKS and CDR2 is YYEKEE (reference sequence). The CDR3 has 16 residues. The germline V and J ends were trimmed by 0 bases and 2 bases, with 12 bases remaining between them. The full variable domain, in which reference TRBV5-5 and TRBJ1-3 provide the parts outside the CDR3, is DAGVTQSPTHLIKTRGQQVTLRCSPISGHKSVSWYQQVLGQGPQFIFQYYEKEERGRGNFPDRFSARQFPNYSSELNVNALLLGDSALYLCASSLGYRAPGNTIYFGEGSWLTVV.